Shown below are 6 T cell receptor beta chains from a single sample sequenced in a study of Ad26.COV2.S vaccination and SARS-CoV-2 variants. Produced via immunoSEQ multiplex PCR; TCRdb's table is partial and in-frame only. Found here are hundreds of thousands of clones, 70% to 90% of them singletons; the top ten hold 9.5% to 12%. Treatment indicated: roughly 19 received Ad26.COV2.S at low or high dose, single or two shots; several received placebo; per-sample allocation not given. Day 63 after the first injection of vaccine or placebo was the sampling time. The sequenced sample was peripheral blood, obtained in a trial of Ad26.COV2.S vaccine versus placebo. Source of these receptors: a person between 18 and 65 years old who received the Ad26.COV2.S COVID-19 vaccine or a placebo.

The CDR3 DNA sequence: TGTGCCAGCAGTGAGGAACAGGCTTTCTATGGCTACACCTTC. Amino acids: CASSEEQAFYGYTF. V gene TRBV6-1 combines with J gene TRBJ1-2, with D possibly TRBD1 on 5 matching bases. The germline V and J ends were trimmed by 3 bases and 4 bases, with 12 bases remaining between them. Germline V gene data show CDR1 as MNHNS and CDR2 as SASEGT. The CDR3 spans 14 residues.

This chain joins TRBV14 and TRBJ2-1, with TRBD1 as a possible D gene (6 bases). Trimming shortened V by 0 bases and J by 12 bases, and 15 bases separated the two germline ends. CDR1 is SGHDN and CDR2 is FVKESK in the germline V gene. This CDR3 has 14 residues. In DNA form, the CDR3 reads TGTGCCAGCAGCCAAGACTGGGACACCCGGGGGCAGTTCTTC. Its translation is CASSQDWDTRGQFF.

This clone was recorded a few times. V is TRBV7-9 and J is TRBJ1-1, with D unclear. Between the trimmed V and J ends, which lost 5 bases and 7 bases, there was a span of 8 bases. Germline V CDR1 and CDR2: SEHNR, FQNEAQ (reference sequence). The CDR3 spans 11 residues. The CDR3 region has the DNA TGTGCCAGCAGCCCGCGTATTGAAGCTTTCTTT. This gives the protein CASSPRIEAFF.

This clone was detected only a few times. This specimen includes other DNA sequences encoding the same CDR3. CDR3 sequence (DNA): TGTGCCAGTAGTATAGGCAGCAACTATGGCTACACCTTC. This sequence encodes CASSIGSNYGYTF. The J gene is TRBJ1-2, the V gene TRBV19, with no clear D. The CDR3 spans 13 residues. The germline V gene has CDR1 LNHDA and CDR2 SQIVND (reference sequence). V lost 1 base to trimming and J lost 2 bases, with 5 bases between them. Using reference TRBV19 and TRBJ1-2 for the parts outside the CDR3, the full variable domain is DGGITQSPKYLFRKEGQNVTLSCEQNLNHDAMYWYRQDPGQGLRLIYYSQIVNDFQKGDIAEGYSVSREKKESFPLTVTSAQKNPTAFYLCASSIGSNYGYTFGSGTRLTVV.

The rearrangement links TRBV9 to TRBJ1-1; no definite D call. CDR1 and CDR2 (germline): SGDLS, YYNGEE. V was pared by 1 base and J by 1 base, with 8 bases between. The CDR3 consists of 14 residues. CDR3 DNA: TGTGCCAGCAGCGTACAGGCAGGGAACACTGAAGCTTTCTTT. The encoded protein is CASSVQAGNTEAFF.

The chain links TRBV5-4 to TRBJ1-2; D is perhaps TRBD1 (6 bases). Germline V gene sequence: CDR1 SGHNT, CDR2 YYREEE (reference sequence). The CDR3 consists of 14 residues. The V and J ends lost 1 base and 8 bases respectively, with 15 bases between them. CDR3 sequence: CASSLRAGAPGYTF. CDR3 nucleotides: TGTGCCAGCAGCTTGAGGGCGGGGGCGCCGGGCTACACCTTC. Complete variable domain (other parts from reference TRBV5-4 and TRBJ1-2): ETGVTQSPTHLIKTRGQQVTLRCSSQSGHNTVSWYQQALGQGPQFIFQYYREEENGRGNFPPRFSGLQFPNYSSELNVNALELDDSALYLCASSLRAGAPGYTFGSGTRLTVV.